These 19 T cell receptor beta chains came from one sample sequenced in a study of human T cells and chemical hapten exposure. Each CDR3 protein is one row after TCRdb ran MiXCR on the RACE reads. The sample includes about 190,000 distinct CDR3 sequences, 20% to 25% of them seen just once. Regarding time point: patch test 3, about 24 weeks after DPC sensitization. Treatment meaning: therapeutic diphenylcyclopropenone sensitization with weekly scalp DPC. Sequenced here: whole blood, sampled in connection with sensitization to the hapten diphenylcyclopropenone (DPC). Receptor source: a woman between 40 and 50 years old with alopecia areata. Some clones in this sample may be carry-over from other donors' samples.

Notes on this clonotype: A junction boundary mismatches the germline segment, possibly from a read error. V is TRBV27 and J is TRBJ1-5, with D unclear. Germline V gives CDR1 MNHEY, CDR2 SMNVEV (reference sequence). This CDR3 contains 14 residues. CDR3 sequence: CASSTHGSDQPQHF. The DNA of the CDR3 is TGTGCCAGCAGTACCCACGGTAGCGATCAGCCCCAGCATTTT.

The chain has TRBV5-6 and TRBJ2-2; D not resolved. CDR1 SGHDT and CDR2 YYEEEE come from the germline V gene. Between the trimmed V and J ends, which lost 1 base and 3 bases, there was a span of 7 bases. The CDR3 sequence is 14 residues long. CDR3 loop: CASSLFTDTGELFF. CDR3 coding DNA: TGTGCCAGCAGCTTGTTTACGGACACCGGGGAGCTGTTTTTT.

The J gene is TRBJ1-1, the V gene TRBV7-3; D is unresolved. The V end was cut by 3 bases, the J end by 7 bases, with 12 bases between. The CDR3 totals 13 residues. The germline V gene has CDR1 SGHTA and CDR2 FQGTGA. CDR3 loop: CASSFRNSDEAFF. The CDR3 DNA is TGTGCCAGCAGCTTTAGAAACAGCGATGAAGCTTTCTTT.

The chain has TRBV7-9 and TRBJ2-1, with 13 bases lining up with TRBD2. The CDR3 length is 16 residues. The V and J ends lost 3 bases and 13 bases, in that order; junction bases with no gene match: 12. The V gene's germline CDR1 is SEHNR and CDR2 FQNEAQ (reference sequence). The CDR3 spells CASSFDPGLAGSDQFF. CDR3 sequence (DNA): TGTGCCAGCAGCTTCGACCCGGGACTAGCGGGATCAGATCAGTTCTTC.

For this clonotype: One junction end does not reproduce the germline sequence, and a read error may be involved. This chain joins TRBV7-7 and TRBJ1-5; D not certain. The V gene's germline CDR1 is SSHAT and CDR2 FNYEAQ (reference sequence). This CDR3 spans 13 amino acids. The CDR3 region is CASSPSRSEPQHF. Written as DNA, the CDR3 is TGTGCTAGCAGCCCGTCCCGATCGGAGCCCCAGCATTTT.

This clonotype was counted between two and nine times. CDR3 sequence: CASSVVLRQLSYEQYF. CDR3 sequence (DNA): TGTGCCAGCAGCGTGGTACTAAGACAACTCTCCTACGAGCAGTACTTC. The rearrangement links TRBV9 to TRBJ2-7, with D unclear. Germline V CDR1 and CDR2: SGDLS, YYNGEE. Trimming left V 2 bases short and J 0 bases short, with 15 bases between. The CDR3 length is 16 residues.

The chain couples TRBV10-3 to TRBJ2-1; 9 bases match TRBD2. Unmatched junction bases numbered 8, after V lost 3 bases and J lost 8 bases. This CDR3 contains 15 residues. CDR1 ENHRY and CDR2 SYGVKD come from the germline V gene. The CDR3: CAISDLGLALDEQFF. CDR3 DNA sequence: TGTGCCATCAGTGATTTAGGACTAGCGTTGGATGAGCAGTTCTTC.

V gene TRBV20-1 combines with J gene TRBJ2-3; D unresolved. The CDR3 sequence is 13 residues long. Germline V gene lookup returns CDR1 DFQATT and CDR2 SNEGSKA (reference sequence). V shed 0 bases and J shed 3 bases, with 7 bases lying between them. The CDR3: CSARDTLTDTQYF. Here the CDR3 DNA reads TGCAGTGCTAGAGATACCTTGACAGATACGCAGTATTTT.

This chain uses TRBV28 with TRBJ2-7, with 10 bases lining up with TRBD1. The CDR3 consists of 16 residues. CDR1 and CDR2 from the germline V gene are MDHEN and SYDVKM. Trimming at V came to 4 bases and at J to 3 bases, leaving 9 bases not matched to a gene. In nucleotides, the CDR3 is TGTGCCAGCAGTTCCTATGGACAGGGGGACCTCTACGAGCAGTACTTC. This translates into CASSSYGQGDLYEQYF.

This clonotype was picked up a small number of times. The chain joins TRBV6-2 or TRBV6-3 to TRBJ1-5; D is possibly TRBD1 (6 bases). The V gene lost 7 bases and the J gene lost 6 bases, with 13 bases spanning the gap. Germline CDR1 reads MNHEY; CDR2 reads SVGEGT. CDR3 length equals 13 residues. The CDR3 here is CASTRGAGQPQHF. In DNA form, the CDR3 reads TGTGCCAGCACTCGGGGGGCGGGTCAGCCCCAGCATTTT.

The sample holds a few counts of this clonotype. V is TRBV24-1 and J is TRBJ2-2, with D perhaps given as TRBD1 or TRBD2 (6 bases each). Germline assignment: CDR1 KGHDR and CDR2 SFDVKD. With 2 bases removed from V and 5 bases from J, the gap between germline ends came to 11 bases. This CDR3 region has 15 residues. The CDR3 coding sequence is TGTGCCACCAGTGATTCGGGGGCCTGGACCGGGGAGCTGTTTTTT. Translation gives CATSDSGAWTGELFF.

V usage is TRBV29-1 and J usage is TRBJ2-3, with D maybe TRBD2 (6 bases). Germline CDR1 SQVTM, CDR2 ANQGSEA. Trimming removed 3 bases from V and 4 bases from J, with 14 bases in between. The CDR3 length is 14 residues. Here the CDR3 reads CSVDSGWGADTQYF. The CDR3 DNA reads as TGCAGCGTTGATTCGGGTTGGGGGGCAGATACGCAGTATTTT.

This clonotype has more than one count but fewer than ten. The chain carries TRBV5-1 and TRBJ2-5; 12 bases are shared with TRBD2. The germline gives CDR1 SGHRS, CDR2 YFSETQ. Trimming at V came to 4 bases and at J to 2 bases, leaving 6 bases not matched to a gene. The length of the CDR3 is 16 residues. CDR3 loop: CASSGGTSGPQETQYF. The DNA of the CDR3 is TGCGCCAGCAGCGGTGGGACTAGCGGGCCTCAAGAGACCCAGTACTTC. The full variable domain, with the rest looked up from reference TRBV5-1 and TRBJ2-5, is KAGVTQTPRYLIKTRGQQVTLSCSPISGHRSVSWYQQTPGQGLQFLFEYFSETQRNKGNFPGRFSGRQFSNSRSEMNVSTLELGDSALYLCASSGGTSGPQETQYFGPGTRLLVL.

V is TRBV4-3 and J is TRBJ1-2, with TRBD1 matching over 8 bases. Per the germline V gene, CDR1 is LGHNA and CDR2 is YSLEER. CDR3 size: 18 residues. Trimming took 0 bases from V and 1 from J; bases not matched to a gene: 10. The CDR3 DNA sequence: TGCGCCAGCAGCCAAGAGTTGTCAGGGGGCGTCCGTAACTATGGCTACACCTTC. This sequence encodes CASSQELSGGVRNYGYTF.

The chain carries TRBV28 and TRBJ1-5, with TRBD1 matching 7 bases. Unmatched junction bases numbered 7, after V lost 6 bases and J lost 5 bases. The CDR3 contains 14 residues. The V gene's germline CDR1 is MDHEN and CDR2 SYDVKM. The CDR3 DNA reads as TGTGCCAGCAGCCGACAGGGTTTGGATCAGCCCCAGCATTTT. The encoded protein is CASSRQGLDQPQHF.

This clonotype was seen a few times. The rearrangement uses TRBV9 and TRBJ2-1; D unclear. Trimming removed 4 bases at V and 6 bases at J, with 11 bases between. This CDR3 contains 13 residues. Germline V gene data show CDR1 as SGDLS and CDR2 as YYNGEE. CDR3 nucleotide sequence: TGTGCCAGCAGCTCGGACCTGGTCAATGAGCAGTTCTTC. This encodes CASSSDLVNEQFF.

As for this clonotype: It may be a read error: a sequence one base away is much more abundant. This chain connects TRBV27 to TRBJ2-7; 8 bases are shared with TRBD1. With 5 bases clipped from V and 4 bases from J, the junction kept 4 bases outside the gene matches. The CDR3 length is 13 residues. Looked up from germline, CDR1 is MNHEY and CDR2 is SMNVEV (reference sequence). The CDR3: CASSDTGGYEQYF. CDR3 coding DNA: TGTGCCAGCAGTGACACAGGGGGTTACGAGCAGTACTTC.

This chain links TRBV11-3 with TRBJ2-1; 8 nucleotides line up with TRBD2. V trimming: 5 bases; J trimming: 6 bases; junction bases outside the gene matches: 9. This CDR3 spans 15 amino acids. Germline V gene sequence: CDR1 SGHNT, CDR2 YENEEA. Written as DNA, the CDR3 is TGTGCCAGCAGCCGTAGCGGGATTAAGGGCAATGAGCAGTTCTTC. It yields the protein CASSRSGIKGNEQFF. The complete variable domain, with remaining parts taken from reference TRBV11-3 and TRBJ2-1, reads EAGVVQSPRYKIIEKKQPVAFWCNPISGHNTLYWYLQNLGQGPELLIRYENEEAVDDSQLPKDRFSAERLKGVDSTLKIQPAELGDSAVYLCASSRSGIKGNEQFFGPGTRLTVL.

For this clonotype: This clone may be a read error of a much larger clone one base away. The chain couples TRBV29-1 to TRBJ2-2; TRBD1 aligns across 7 bases. This CDR3 is 16 amino acids long. The germline CDR1 and CDR2 sequences are SQVTM and ANQGSEA. V trimming: 7 bases; J trimming: 4 bases; junction bases outside the gene matches: 15. The CDR3 loop is CSGLTGVMSSTGELFF. In DNA, the CDR3 is TGCAGCGGCCTCACAGGGGTGATGTCGAGCACCGGGGAGCTGTTTTTT.